This T cell receptor beta chain was profiled in a study of T cell responses to AZD1222 COVID-19 vaccine (dated by TCRdb to about 2021). For the wider study: A total of more than 230 trial participants underwent TCR sequencing, of whom about 200 received two doses of AZD1222 and about 26 received two doses of the MenACWY control vaccine. Trial participants were enrolled into age subgroups of 18-55, 56-69 and 70-plus years, which contained around 150, 29 and 61 TCR-sequenced participants, respectively.

The CDR3 regions of human TCRbeta chains were analyzed by immunosequencing. Per the original workflow: TCRs in the repertoires were matched against a reference library of SARS-CoV-2-specific TCRs that had been generated with the MIRA antigen-specificity platform. Breadth was defined as the fraction of unique TCRs that were SARS-CoV-2-associated. Depth was defined as the fraction of total T cells that were SARS-CoV-2-associated. Using the MIRA data, each spike-specific TCR was assigned both to the spike region to which the TCR was reactive and to a CD4 or CD8 class. Log10-transformed breadth and depth values were compared by one-way ANOVA with Sidak's multiple comparisons tests. TCRdb holds this immuneACCESS table with in-frame rearrangements only. Some clones are missing; in checked studies, unresolved V genes explain under half, and the rest has no known cause. That table supplies the V and J calls and clone size; D and trimming were determined from the DNA. Within this sample are more than 95,000 clones, with roughly 90% of them counted one time only. The ten largest clones add up to roughly 7.1% of the sample.

Note on this clone: Its cognate antigen has yet to be identified. No quality values exist for individual bases; no much larger clone is one base distant.

V has 0 bases trimmed and J has 5 bases trimmed; junction bases matching no gene number 5. Looking up the germline V gene yields CDR1 SGHDT and CDR2 YYEEEE. Including cysteine and phenylalanine, the CDR3 has 16 amino acids. Only the CDR3 DNA is retained, 48 bases long and in frame from the first base. The study at large found these results: Conclusions about previously exposed vaccinees are limited, since just five or six AZD1222 recipients were seropositive for SARS-CoV-2 at baseline. The 56-69-year group was small, and its depth increase did not reach significance, likely because of low power. The whole spike protein was spanned by vaccine-associated CD4 TCRs, and dominant responses were seen in regions 160-218 and 743-854. Participants were mostly white British and included more females than males, and it was suggested by the authors that clonal diversity may have been underestimated. A significant rise in spike-specific TCR breadth and depth was observed after two AZD1222 doses relative to day 0 and relative to MenACWY recipients. Because no samples from the day 14 peak response were available, repertoires could be characterized only after the peak T cell response. Nearly half of unique spike-specific TCRs reportedly recognized epitopes outside regions mutated in the B.1.351 and B.1.1.7 variants.

The sample's time point label is to be understood as: about 28 days (+/-7) after the second vaccine dose. Because spike-specific TCR depth and breadth did not differ between the two schedules, AZD1222 recipients who got a second dose at roughly 4 weeks were pooled with those who got a second dose at roughly 12 weeks. Vaccinee samples were obtained from the UK trials COV001 and COV002, which included a single-blind randomized controlled phase 2/3 trial of AZD1222 (ChAdOx1 nCoV-19) in healthy adults. Trial participant PBMC samples were collected at day 0 and day 28 after the second dose for TCRbeta chain sequencing.

The TCR comes from an adult who received the AZD1222 COVID-19 vaccine. The sequencing used peripheral blood, collected 28 days after the second AZD1222 dose. The chain couples TRBV5-6 to TRBJ2-2, with 9 bases in between that match TRBD1. The nucleotide sequence is given as TGTGCCAGCAGCTTGGCCACAGGGGGCTGGACCGGGGAGCTGTTTTTT. Its translation is CASSLATGGWTGELFF.